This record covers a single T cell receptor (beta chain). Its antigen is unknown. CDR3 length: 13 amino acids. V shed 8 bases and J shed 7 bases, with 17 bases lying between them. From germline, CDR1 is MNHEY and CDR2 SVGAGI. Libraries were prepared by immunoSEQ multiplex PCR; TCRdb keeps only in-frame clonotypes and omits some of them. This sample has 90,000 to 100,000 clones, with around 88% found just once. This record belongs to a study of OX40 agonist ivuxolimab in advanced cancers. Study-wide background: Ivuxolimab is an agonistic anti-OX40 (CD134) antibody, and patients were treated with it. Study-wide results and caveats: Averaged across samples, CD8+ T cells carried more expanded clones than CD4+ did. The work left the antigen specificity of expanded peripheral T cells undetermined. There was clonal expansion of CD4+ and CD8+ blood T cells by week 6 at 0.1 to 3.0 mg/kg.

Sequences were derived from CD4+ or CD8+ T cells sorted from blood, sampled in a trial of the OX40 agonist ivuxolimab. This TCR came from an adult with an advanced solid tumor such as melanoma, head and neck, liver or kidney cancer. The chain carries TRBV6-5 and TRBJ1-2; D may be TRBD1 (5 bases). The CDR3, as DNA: TGTGCCAGCGGATCCACAGGCGGTTCTGGCTACACCTTC. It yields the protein CASGSTGGSGYTF.